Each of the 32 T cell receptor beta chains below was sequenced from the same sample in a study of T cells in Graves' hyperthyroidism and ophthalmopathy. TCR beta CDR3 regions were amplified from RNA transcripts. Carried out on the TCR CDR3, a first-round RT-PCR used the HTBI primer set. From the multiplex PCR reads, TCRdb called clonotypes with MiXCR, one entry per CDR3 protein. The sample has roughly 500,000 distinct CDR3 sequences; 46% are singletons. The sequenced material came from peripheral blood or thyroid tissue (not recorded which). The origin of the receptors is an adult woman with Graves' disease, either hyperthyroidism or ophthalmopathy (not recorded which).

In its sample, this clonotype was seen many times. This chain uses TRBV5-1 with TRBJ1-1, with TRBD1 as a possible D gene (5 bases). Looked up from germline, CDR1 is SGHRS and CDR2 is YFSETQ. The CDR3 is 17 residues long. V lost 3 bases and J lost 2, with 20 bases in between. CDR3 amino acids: CASSSSPGAGGNTEAFF. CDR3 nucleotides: TGCGCCAGCAGCTCGTCACCGGGCGCGGGGGGAAACACTGAAGCTTTCTTT. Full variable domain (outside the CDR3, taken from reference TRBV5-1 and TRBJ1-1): KAGVTQTPRYLIKTRGQQVTLSCSPISGHRSVSWYQQTPGQGLQFLFEYFSETQRNKGNFPGRFSGRQFSNSRSEMNVSTLELGDSALYLCASSSSPGAGGNTEAFFGQGTRLTVV.

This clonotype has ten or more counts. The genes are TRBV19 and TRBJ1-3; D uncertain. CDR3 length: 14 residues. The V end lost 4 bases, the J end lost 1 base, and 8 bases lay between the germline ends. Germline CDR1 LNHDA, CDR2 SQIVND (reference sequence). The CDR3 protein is CASSTSRSGNTIYF. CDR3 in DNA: TGTGCCAGTAGTACCTCGAGGTCTGGAAACACCATATATTTT.

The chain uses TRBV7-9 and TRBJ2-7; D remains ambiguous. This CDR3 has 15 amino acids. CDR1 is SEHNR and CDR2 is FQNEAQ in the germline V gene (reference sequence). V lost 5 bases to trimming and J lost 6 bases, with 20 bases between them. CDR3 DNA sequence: TGTGCCAGCAGCCTTGCGGCCGAGGACGTCGGCGAGCAGTACTTC. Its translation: CASSLAAEDVGEQYF.

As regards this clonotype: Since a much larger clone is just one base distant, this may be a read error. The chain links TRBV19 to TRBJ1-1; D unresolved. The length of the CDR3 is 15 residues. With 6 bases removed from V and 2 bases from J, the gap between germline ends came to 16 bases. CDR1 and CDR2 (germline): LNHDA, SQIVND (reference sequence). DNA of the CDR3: TGTGCCAGTAGACGCCCGGCGGGATCAAACACTGAAGCTTTCTTT. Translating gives CASRRPAGSNTEAFF.

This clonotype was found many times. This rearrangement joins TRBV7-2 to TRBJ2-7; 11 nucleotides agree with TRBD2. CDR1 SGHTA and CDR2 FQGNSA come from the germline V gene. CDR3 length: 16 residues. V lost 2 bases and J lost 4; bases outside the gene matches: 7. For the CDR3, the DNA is TGTGCCAGCAGCTTATCTACTAGCGGGAGTGGGTACGAGCAGTACTTC. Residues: CASSLSTSGSGYEQYF.

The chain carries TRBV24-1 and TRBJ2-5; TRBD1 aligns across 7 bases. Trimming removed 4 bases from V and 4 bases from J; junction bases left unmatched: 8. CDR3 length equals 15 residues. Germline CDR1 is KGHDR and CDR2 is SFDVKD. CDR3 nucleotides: TGTGCCACCAGTGACCGTGACAGGGTGGGAGAGACCCAGTACTTC. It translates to CATSDRDRVGETQYF.

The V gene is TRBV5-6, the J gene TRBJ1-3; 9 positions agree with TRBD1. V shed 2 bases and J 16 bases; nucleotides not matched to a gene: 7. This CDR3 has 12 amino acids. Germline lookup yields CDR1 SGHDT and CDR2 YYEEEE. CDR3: CASSLTGQGHYF. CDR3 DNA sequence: TGTGCCAGCAGCTTAACGGGACAGGGCCATTATTTT. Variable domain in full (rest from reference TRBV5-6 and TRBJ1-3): DAGVTQSPTHLIKTRGQQVTLRCSPKSGHDTVSWYQQALGQGPQFIFQYYEEEERQRGNFPDRFSGHQFPNYSSELNVNALLLGDSALYLCASSLTGQGHYFGEGSWLTVV.

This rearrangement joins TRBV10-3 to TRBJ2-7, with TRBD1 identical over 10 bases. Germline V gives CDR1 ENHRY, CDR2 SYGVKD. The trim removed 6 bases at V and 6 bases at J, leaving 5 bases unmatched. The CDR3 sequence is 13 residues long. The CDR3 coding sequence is TGTGCCATCAGGGGGACAGGGGTGGGCGAGCAGTACTTC. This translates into CAIRGTGVGEQYF.

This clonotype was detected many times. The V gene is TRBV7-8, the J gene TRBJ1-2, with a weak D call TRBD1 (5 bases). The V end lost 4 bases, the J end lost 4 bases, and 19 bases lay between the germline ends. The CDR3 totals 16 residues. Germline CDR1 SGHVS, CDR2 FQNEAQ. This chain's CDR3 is CASSSVDWGEGYGYTF. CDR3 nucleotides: TGTGCCAGCAGCTCTGTTGACTGGGGGGAGGGCTATGGCTACACCTTC.

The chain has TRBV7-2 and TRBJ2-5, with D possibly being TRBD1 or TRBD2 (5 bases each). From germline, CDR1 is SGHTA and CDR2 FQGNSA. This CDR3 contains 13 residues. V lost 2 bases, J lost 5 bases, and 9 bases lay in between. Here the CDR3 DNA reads TGTGCCAGCAGCTTATTAGAGGGGGAGACCCAGTACTTC. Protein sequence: CASSLLEGETQYF.

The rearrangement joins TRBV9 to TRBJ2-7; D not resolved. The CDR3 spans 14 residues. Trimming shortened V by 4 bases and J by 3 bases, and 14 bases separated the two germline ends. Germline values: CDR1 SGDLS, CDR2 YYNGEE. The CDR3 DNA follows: TGTGCCAGCAGCCCTGGTAGTACGAGCTACGAGCAGTACTTC. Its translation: CASSPGSTSYEQYF.

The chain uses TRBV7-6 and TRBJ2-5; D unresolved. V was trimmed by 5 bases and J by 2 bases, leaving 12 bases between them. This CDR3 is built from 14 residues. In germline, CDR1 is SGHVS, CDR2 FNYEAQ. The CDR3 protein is CASSAGQKQETQYF. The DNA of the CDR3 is TGTGCCAGCAGCGCCGGGCAGAAACAAGAGACCCAGTACTTC.

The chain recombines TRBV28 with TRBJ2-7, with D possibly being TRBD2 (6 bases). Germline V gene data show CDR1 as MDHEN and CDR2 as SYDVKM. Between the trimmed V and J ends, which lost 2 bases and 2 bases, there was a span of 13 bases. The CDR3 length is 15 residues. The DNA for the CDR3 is TGTGCCAGCAGTTTAGGAGGGTACGGTACCTACGAGCAGTACTTC. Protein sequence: CASSLGGYGTYEQYF.

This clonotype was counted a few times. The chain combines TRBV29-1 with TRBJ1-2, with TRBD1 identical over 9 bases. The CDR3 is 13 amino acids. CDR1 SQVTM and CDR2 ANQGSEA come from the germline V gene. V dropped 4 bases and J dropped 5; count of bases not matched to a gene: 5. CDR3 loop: CSVVGGQGYGYTF. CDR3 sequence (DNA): TGCAGCGTTGTTGGGGGACAGGGATATGGCTACACCTTC.

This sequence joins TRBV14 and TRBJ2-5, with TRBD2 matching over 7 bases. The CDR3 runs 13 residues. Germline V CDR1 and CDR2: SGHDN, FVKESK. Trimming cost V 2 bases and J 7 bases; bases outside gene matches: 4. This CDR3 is CASSQLAEGTQYF. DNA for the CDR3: TGTGCCAGCAGCCAACTAGCGGAGGGGACCCAGTACTTC.

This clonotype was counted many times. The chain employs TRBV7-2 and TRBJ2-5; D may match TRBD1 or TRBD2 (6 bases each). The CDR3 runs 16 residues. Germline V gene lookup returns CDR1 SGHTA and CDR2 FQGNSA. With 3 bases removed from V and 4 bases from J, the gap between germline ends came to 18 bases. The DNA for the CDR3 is TGTGCCAGCAGCTTGTTCCCCAAGGGGGGCAGAGAGACCCAGTACTTC. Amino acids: CASSLFPKGGRETQYF. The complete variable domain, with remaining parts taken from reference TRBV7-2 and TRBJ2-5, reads GAGVSQSPSNKVTEKGKDVELRCDPISGHTALYWYRQSLGQGLEFLIYFQGNSAPDKSGLPSDRFSAERTGGSVSTLTIQRTQQEDSAVYLCASSLFPKGGRETQYFGPGTRLLVL.

The CDR3 sequence is CATSIRQGGEQYF. Written as DNA, the CDR3 is TGTGCCACCAGCATCCGACAGGGGGGCGAGCAGTACTTC. This chain links TRBV15 with TRBJ2-7, with TRBD1 identical over 9 bases. Losses at the gene ends were 4 bases for V and 6 bases for J; bases not matched to a gene: 4. From germline, CDR1 is LNHNV and CDR2 YYDKDF (reference sequence). The CDR3 runs to 13 residues.

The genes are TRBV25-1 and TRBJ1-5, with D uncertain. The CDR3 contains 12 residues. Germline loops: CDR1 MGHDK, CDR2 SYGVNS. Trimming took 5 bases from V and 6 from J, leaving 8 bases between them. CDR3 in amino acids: CASSLVSQPQHF. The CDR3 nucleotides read TGTGCCAGCAGTCTAGTATCTCAGCCCCAGCATTTT. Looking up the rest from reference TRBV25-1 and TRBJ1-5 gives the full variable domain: EADIYQTPRYLVIGTGKKITLECSQTMGHDKMYWYQQDPGMELHLIHYSYGVNSTEKGDLSSESTVSRIRTEHFPLTLESARPSHTSQYLCASSLVSQPQHFGDGTRLSIL.

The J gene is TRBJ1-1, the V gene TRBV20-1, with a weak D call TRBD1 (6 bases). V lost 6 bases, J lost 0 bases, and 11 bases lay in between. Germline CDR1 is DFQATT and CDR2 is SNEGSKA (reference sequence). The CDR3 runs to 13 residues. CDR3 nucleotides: TGCAGTGCCCCAAGGGGGGTGAACACTGAAGCTTTCTTT. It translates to CSAPRGVNTEAFF.

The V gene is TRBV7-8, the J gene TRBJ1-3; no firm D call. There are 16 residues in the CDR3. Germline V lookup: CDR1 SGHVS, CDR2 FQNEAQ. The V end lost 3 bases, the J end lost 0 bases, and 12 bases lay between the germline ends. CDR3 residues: CASSFLTGSSGNTIYF. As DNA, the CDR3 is TGTGCCAGCAGCTTCCTGACCGGAAGCTCTGGAAACACCATATATTTT.

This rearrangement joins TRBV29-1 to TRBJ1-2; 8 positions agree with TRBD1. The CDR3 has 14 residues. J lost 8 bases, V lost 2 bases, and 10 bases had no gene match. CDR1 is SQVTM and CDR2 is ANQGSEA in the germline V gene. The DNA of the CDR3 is TGCAGCGTTGAATCCGAGGACAGGGCCGGGGGCTACACCTTC. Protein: CSVESEDRAGGYTF.

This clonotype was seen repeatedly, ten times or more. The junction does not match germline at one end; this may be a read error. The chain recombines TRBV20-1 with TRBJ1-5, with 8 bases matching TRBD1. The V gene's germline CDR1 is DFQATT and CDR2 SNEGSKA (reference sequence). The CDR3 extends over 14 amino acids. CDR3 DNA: TGCAGTGCTGGAGACAGGGGAAGCAATCAGCCCCAGCATTTT. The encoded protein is CSAGDRGSNQPQHF.

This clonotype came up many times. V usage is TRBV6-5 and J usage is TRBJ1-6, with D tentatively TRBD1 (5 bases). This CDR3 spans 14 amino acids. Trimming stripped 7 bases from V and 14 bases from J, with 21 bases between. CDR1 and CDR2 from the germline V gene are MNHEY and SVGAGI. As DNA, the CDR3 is TGTGCCAGCAATCCAGGGCCAAAAGGTGAATCCCTCCACTTT. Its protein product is CASNPGPKGESLHF.

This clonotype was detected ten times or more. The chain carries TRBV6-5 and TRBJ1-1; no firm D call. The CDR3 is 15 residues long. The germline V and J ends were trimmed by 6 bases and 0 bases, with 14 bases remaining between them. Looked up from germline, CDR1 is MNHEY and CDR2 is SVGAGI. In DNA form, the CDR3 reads TGTGCCAGCAGCCGAAGCCCTAATCTGAACACTGAAGCTTTCTTT. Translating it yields CASSRSPNLNTEAFF.

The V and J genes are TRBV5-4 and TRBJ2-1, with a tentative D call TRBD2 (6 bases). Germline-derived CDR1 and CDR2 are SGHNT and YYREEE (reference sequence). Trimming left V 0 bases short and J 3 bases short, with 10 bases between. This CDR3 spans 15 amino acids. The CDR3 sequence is CASSLVGGLYNEQFF. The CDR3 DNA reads TGTGCCAGCAGCTTGGTTGGGGGACTCTACAATGAGCAGTTCTTC.

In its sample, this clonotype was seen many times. The CDR3 reads CAISEAPWETQYF. The CDR3 region has the DNA TGTGCCATCAGTGAGGCGCCCTGGGAGACCCAGTACTTC. The chain couples TRBV10-3 to TRBJ2-5; D gene uncertain. CDR1 is ENHRY and CDR2 is SYGVKD in the germline V gene. The V and J ends lost 2 bases and 5 bases respectively, with 9 bases between them. The CDR3 is made up of 13 amino acids.

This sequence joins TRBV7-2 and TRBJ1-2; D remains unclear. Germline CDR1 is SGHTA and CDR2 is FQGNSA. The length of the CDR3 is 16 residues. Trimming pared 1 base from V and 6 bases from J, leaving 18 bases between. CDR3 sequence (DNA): TGTGCCAGCAGCTTAGAGACCATCCCAATAGGAGATGGCTACACCTTC. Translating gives CASSLETIPIGDGYTF. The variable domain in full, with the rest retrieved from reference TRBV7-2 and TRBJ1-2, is GAGVSQSPSNKVTEKGKDVELRCDPISGHTALYWYRQSLGQGLEFLIYFQGNSAPDKSGLPSDRFSAERTGGSVSTLTIQRTQQEDSAVYLCASSLETIPIGDGYTFGSGTRLTVV.

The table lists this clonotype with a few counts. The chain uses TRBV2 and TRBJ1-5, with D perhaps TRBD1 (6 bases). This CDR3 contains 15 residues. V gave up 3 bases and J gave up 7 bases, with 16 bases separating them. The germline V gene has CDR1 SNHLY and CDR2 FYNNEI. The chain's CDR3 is CASSDPRGAGQPQHF. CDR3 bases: TGTGCCAGCAGTGATCCCCGGGGGGCTGGACAGCCCCAGCATTTT.

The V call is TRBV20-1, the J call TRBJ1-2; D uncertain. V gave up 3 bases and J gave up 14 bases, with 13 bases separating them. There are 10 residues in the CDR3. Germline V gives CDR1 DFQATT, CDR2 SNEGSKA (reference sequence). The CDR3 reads CSASAEGFTF. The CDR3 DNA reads TGCAGTGCTAGCGCAGAGGGCTTTACCTTC.

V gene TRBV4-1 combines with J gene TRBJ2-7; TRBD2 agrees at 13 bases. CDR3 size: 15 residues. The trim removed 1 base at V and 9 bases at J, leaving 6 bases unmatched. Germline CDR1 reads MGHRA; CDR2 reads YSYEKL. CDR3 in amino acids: CASSQGTSGSRVQYF. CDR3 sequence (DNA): TGCGCCAGCAGCCAAGGGACTAGCGGGAGTCGGGTGCAGTACTTC.

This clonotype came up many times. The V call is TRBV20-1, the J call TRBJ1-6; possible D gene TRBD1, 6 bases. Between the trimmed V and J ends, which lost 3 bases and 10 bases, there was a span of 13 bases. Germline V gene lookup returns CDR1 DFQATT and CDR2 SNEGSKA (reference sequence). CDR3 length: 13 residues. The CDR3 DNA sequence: TGCAGTGCTAGTGCGGGGGCGGTGTCACCCCTCCACTTT. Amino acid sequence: CSASAGAVSPLHF.

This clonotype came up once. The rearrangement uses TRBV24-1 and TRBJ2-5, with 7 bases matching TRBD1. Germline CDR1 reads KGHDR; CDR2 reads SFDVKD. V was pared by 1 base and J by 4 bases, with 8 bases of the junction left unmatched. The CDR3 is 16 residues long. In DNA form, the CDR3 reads TGTGCCACCAGTGATTTAGGGGACAGATATCCAGAGACCCAGTACTTC. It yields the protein CATSDLGDRYPETQYF.